This TCR beta chain is drawn from a study of patients and donors after allogeneic stem cell transplantation. The V gene end was trimmed by 7 bases and the J gene end by 5 bases; junction bases not matched to a gene: 3. Germline V gives CDR1 MNHNS, CDR2 SASEGT. This CDR3 is built from 14 residues. Using its own MiXCR run on the RT-PCR reads, TCRdb lists one record per CDR3 protein. The sample yields about a million distinct CDR3 sequences, over 15% seen once. This clonotype was obtained from a human donor who was either an allogeneic HSCT recipient or a stem cell or donor lymphocyte infusion donor (not recorded which). It is not recorded whose cells these are; they may come from a transplant donor. Sequencing input: blood, either unsorted or a sorted T cell fraction (not recorded which). V is TRBV6-1 and J is TRBJ2-2; 11 nucleotides line up with TRBD2. Here the CDR3 DNA reads TGTGCCAGCAATCCTAGCGGGAGGACCGGGGAGCTGTTTTTT. Encoded protein: CASNPSGRTGELFF.